This paragraph reports one TCR beta chain. The CDR3 has 13 residues. Between the trimmed V and J ends, which lost 6 bases and 9 bases, there was a span of 15 bases. Germline-derived CDR1 and CDR2 are SNHLY and FYNNEI. TCRdb keeps only in-frame clones here, not all; method: immunoSEQ multiplex PCR. The table records about 190,000 clones, roughly 82% of them present only once. The data originate from a study of blood T cell repertoires in COVID-19. About the study: Sample material is recorded as cDNA or gDNA derived from T cells, B-cell-depleted T cells, or PBMCs.

The chain is built from TRBV2 and TRBJ1-5; perhaps TRBD1 as D (6 bases). The TCR was taken from a woman aged 60 to 75 with acute COVID-19. Specimen: PBMCs or T cells enriched from blood (not recorded which). The CDR3 bases are TGTGCCAGCAGAGGGGACAAGGGACGGCCCCAGCATTTT. Its protein product is CASRGDKGRPQHF.